This is a list of T cell receptor beta chains from one sample in a study of T cell responses to AZD1222 COVID-19 vaccine. This table comes from immunoSEQ multiplex PCR, and its TCRdb copy is limited to in-frame clones, with some not included. The sample holds 150,000 to 200,000 clones, 90% to 95% seen once. This material consisted of peripheral blood, taken on day 0 of AZD1222 vaccination. These receptors came from an adult in good health. CDR3s include the opening cysteine and the closing phenylalanine or tryptophan. The D gene is left open where the match is weak. Size tells how often a clone was seen (once, few, many) or the class of an expanded clone, and some rows leave it out.

d_call clone_size j_call v_call cdr3_nt cdr3_aa
NA NA TRBJ2-1 TRBV6-1 TGTGCCAGCAGTGAAGGGAGCTCCTACAATGAGCAGTTCTTC CASSEGSSYNEQFF
NA NA TRBJ2-2 TRBV28 TGTGCCAGCAGTTTTCTGACAGGACCCGGGGAGCTGTTTTTT CASSFLTGPGELFF
NA NA TRBJ2-3 TRBV2 TGTGCCAGCACTCGGACCCGGAGCACAGATACGCAGTATTTT CASTRTRSTDTQYF
TRBD2 NA TRBJ2-1 TRBV7-9 TGTGCCAGCAGCTTAGTCTGGGCGGGAGAAACCTACAATGAGCAGTTCTTC CASSLVWAGETYNEQFF
NA NA TRBJ2-3 TRBV5-6 TGTGCCAGCAGCCCCGTCGGCTACACAGATACGCAGTATTTT CASSPVGYTDTQYF
NA NA TRBJ1-1 TRBV19 TGTGCCAGTAGGCTGGGTCTGACTGAAGCTTTCTTT CASRLGLTEAFF
NA NA TRBJ1-2 TRBV28 TGTGCCAGCAACCCCCTCGGCCTCTTCGGCTACACCTTC CASNPLGLFGYTF
TRBD1 NA TRBJ1-2 TRBV9 TGTGCCAGCAGCCACCATCTAAAGGACAGGAACTATGGCTACACCTTC CASSHHLKDRNYGYTF
TRBD2 once TRBJ2-1 TRBV5-4 TGTGCCAGCAGCTTGAGGCGGGAGATCTCCTACAATGAGCAGTTCTTC CASSLRREISYNEQFF
NA NA TRBJ2-7 TRBV6-1 TGTGCCAGCAGTGAAATGGGGGGCGAGCAGTACTTC CASSEMGGEQYF
NA NA TRBJ2-2 TRBV5-8 TGTGCCAGCAGCCGTGGGACCCACCGGGGCACCGGGGAGCTGTTTTTT CASSRGTHRGTGELFF
TRBD2 NA TRBJ2-3 TRBV11-1 TGTGCCAGCAGCCCGTCGTCTAGCGGGTGGACAGATACGCAGTATTTT CASSPSSSGWTDTQYF
TRBD1 NA TRBJ2-1 TRBV27 TGTGCCAGCAGTTCCGACAGGGAGCGTGAGCAGTTCTTC CASSSDREREQFF
NA NA TRBJ1-2 TRBV24-1 TGTGCCACCAGTGATTTCGGGCAGGGAATATGGGGCTACACCTTC CATSDFGQGIWGYTF
TRBD2 NA TRBJ2-5 TRBV5-1 TGCGCCAGCAGTTCAGGACTAGCGGGGGGCCAAGAGACCCAATACTTC CASSSGLAGGQETQYF
NA once TRBJ2-7 TRBV4-3 TGCGCCAGCAGCCTTTGGCGAGGGGTCGAGCAGTACTTC CASSLWRGVEQYF
TRBD2 NA TRBJ2-3 TRBV9 TGTGCCAGCAGCGTATATCCTAGCGGATCCACAGATACGCAGTATTTT CASSVYPSGSTDTQYF
NA once TRBJ2-3 TRBV25-1 TGTGCCAGCAGCCCCACGGGGCTAACAGATACGCAGTATTTT CASSPTGLTDTQYF
NA once TRBJ2-2 TRBV6-5 TGTGCCAGCACCCTCTCCAGGGGCACCGGGGAGCTGTTTTTT CASTLSRGTGELFF
TRBD2 NA TRBJ2-1 TRBV19 TGTGCCAGTAGTATTAGCGGGAGTTCCTACAATGAGCAGTTCTTC CASSISGSSYNEQFF
TRBD1 NA TRBJ1-5 TRBV10-3 TGTGCCATCAGTGAGTCGAGACAGGGAGGCAATCAGCCCCAGCATTTT CAISESRQGGNQPQHF
NA NA TRBJ1-1 TRBV9 TGTGCCAGCAGCGTTGGCCCCGGGGCTGAAGCTTTCTTT CASSVGPGAEAFF
TRBD1 NA TRBJ1-1 TRBV29-1 TGCAGCGGCAGACAGGGGGCGAACACTGAAGCTTTCTTT CSGRQGANTEAFF
TRBD1 NA TRBJ1-1 TRBV15 TGTGCCACCAGCAGAGAAGGACAGGGGGTTGGGGGAACTGAAGCTTTCTTT CATSREGQGVGGTEAFF
NA once TRBJ1-1 TRBV19 TGTGCCAGTAGTATAGATCGTGGGGTTTGGGACACTGAAGCTTTCTTT CASSIDRGVWDTEAFF
NA NA TRBJ1-2 TRBV3-1/TRBV3-2 TGTGCCAGCAGCCAAGATTGGGACTATGGCTACACCTTC CASSQDWDYGYTF
TRBD2 NA TRBJ2-7 TRBV19 TGTGCCAGTAGTCTATCTAGCGGAGTCTACGAGCAGTACTTC CASSLSSGVYEQYF
NA NA TRBJ2-3 TRBV3-1/TRBV3-2 TGTGCCAGCAGCCCCGCAACAGATACGCAGTATTTT CASSPATDTQYF
NA once TRBJ2-2 TRBV19 TGTGCCAGTAGTATCCGCCGGGAGCTGTTTTTT CASSIRRELFF
NA NA TRBJ2-5 TRBV9 TGTGCCAGCAGCCGGCACAGGGATAGCGGAGAGACCCAGTACTTC CASSRHRDSGETQYF
NA NA TRBJ2-2 TRBV10-3 TGTGCCATCAGTGAGGTGCGGCGCAACACCGGGGAGCTGTTTTTT CAISEVRRNTGELFF
TRBD2 NA TRBJ2-7 TRBV6-2/TRBV6-3 TGTGCCAGCAGTAGACTAGCGGGAGTACTTGACGAGCAGTACTTC CASSRLAGVLDEQYF
NA NA TRBJ1-5 TRBV28 TGTGCCAGCAGTTTATTCCGGGTTGGTCAGCCCCAGCATTTT CASSLFRVGQPQHF
NA NA TRBJ2-1 TRBV5-4 TGTGCCAGCAGGGCAAGGAGTACAAGCAATGAGCAGTTCTTC CASRARSTSNEQFF
NA NA TRBJ2-5 TRBV3-1/TRBV3-2 TGTGCCAGCAGCCTCCGCGGCCCCCAAGAGACCCAGTACTTC CASSLRGPQETQYF
TRBD1 NA TRBJ1-6 TRBV6-7 TGTGCCACCACCGTGACAGGGGTGAATTCACCCCTCCACTTT CATTVTGVNSPLHF
NA NA TRBJ2-7 TRBV9 TGTGCCAGCAGCGTAGCAGCTAGCGTTGGCGAGCAGTACTTC CASSVAASVGEQYF
TRBD1 NA TRBJ1-2 TRBV28 TGTGCCAGCAGCTCCCGAATCCACCGGGACAGGGGCTTGGACTATGGCTACACCTTC CASSSRIHRDRGLDYGYTF
TRBD1 few TRBJ1-3 TRBV6-5 TGTGCCAGCAGCGGACAGGGCTTCACTGGAAACACCATATATTTT CASSGQGFTGNTIYF
NA NA TRBJ2-5 TRBV14 TGTGCCAGCAGCCGTTACGGGGATGTATGGGAGACCCAGTACTTC CASSRYGDVWETQYF
TRBD2 NA TRBJ2-5 TRBV5-1 TGCGCCAGCCAACTGGCTAGCGGGAGAGCGGAGACCCAGTACTTC CASQLASGRAETQYF
NA NA TRBJ1-1 TRBV19 TGTGCCAGTAGTATTGTGGAAACTGAAGCTTTCTTT CASSIVETEAFF
NA NA TRBJ2-1 TRBV28 TGTGCCAGCAGTTTGATAGGGACATTAAGTGAGCAGTTCTTC CASSLIGTLSEQFF
TRBD1 NA TRBJ1-6 TRBV5-1 TGCGCCAGCAGCTTGGAGTCCAGGGGGCGTTCACCCCTCCACTTT CASSLESRGRSPLHF
NA once TRBJ1-1 TRBV2 TGTGCCAGCAGTTCCAGGGTAAGTGGCACTGAAGCTTTCTTT CASSSRVSGTEAFF
NA NA TRBJ1-5 TRBV10-3 TGTGCCATCAGTCCCGGATCCCTCAATCAGCCCCAGCATTTT CAISPGSLNQPQHF
NA NA TRBJ1-4 TRBV7-6 TGTGCCAGCAGCTTAGTGTGGGGAGCTAATGAAAAACTGTTTTTT CASSLVWGANEKLFF
NA NA TRBJ1-5 TRBV7-8 TGTGCCAGCAGCTTAGCGCGGCAGGGTGGTCAGCCCCAGCATTTT CASSLARQGGQPQHF
TRBD2 NA TRBJ2-1 TRBV5-1 TGCGCCAGCAGCTTGGGCCCAGCGGGAGTCGATGAGCAGTTCTTC CASSLGPAGVDEQFF
TRBD1 NA TRBJ1-2 TRBV28 TGTGCCAGCAGCTACAGACAACGACAGGGAAATGGCTACACCTTC CASSYRQRQGNGYTF
TRBD1 once TRBJ2-1 TRBV18 TGTGCCAGCTCACCTAGGACAGGGCACTACAATGAGCAGTTCTTC CASSPRTGHYNEQFF
NA NA TRBJ1-1 TRBV7-9 TGTGCCAGCAGCTTATCACGCACAGGCCGCTTGGACACTGAAGCTTTCTTT CASSLSRTGRLDTEAFF
NA once TRBJ1-2 TRBV6-2/TRBV6-3 TGTGCCAGCAGTACCACAGGCCCCGGGGGCTATGGCTACACCTTC CASSTTGPGGYGYTF